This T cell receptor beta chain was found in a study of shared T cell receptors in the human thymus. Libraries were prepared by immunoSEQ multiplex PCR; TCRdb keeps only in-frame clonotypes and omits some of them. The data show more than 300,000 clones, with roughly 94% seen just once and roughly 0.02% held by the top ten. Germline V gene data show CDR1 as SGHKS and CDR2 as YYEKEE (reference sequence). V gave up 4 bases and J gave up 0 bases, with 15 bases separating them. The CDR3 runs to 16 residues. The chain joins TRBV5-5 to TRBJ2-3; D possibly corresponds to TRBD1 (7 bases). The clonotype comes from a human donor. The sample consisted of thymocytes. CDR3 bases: TGTGCCAGCAGCCCGGAGGGACAGACTAGCACAGATACGCAGTATTTT. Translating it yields CASSPEGQTSTDTQYF.